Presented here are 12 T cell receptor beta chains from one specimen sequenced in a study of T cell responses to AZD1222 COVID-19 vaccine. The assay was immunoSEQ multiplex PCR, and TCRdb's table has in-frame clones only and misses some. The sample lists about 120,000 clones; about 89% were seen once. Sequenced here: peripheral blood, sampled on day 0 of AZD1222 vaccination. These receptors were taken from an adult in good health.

CDR3 in DNA: TGTGCCTGGAGTAGAACAGGACTACTCACAGATACGCAGTATTTT. Encoded protein: CAWSRTGLLTDTQYF. This chain links TRBV30 with TRBJ2-3; D possibly corresponds to TRBD2 (6 bases). This CDR3 spans 15 amino acids. Germline CDR1 reads GTSNPN; CDR2 reads SVGIG (reference sequence). V was clipped by 2 bases and J by 2 bases, with 14 bases between them.

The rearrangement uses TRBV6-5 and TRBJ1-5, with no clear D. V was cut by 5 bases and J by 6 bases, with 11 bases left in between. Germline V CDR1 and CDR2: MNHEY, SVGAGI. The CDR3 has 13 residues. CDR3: CASSNSMGQPQHF. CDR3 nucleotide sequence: TGTGCCAGCAGTAATAGTATGGGTCAGCCCCAGCATTTT.

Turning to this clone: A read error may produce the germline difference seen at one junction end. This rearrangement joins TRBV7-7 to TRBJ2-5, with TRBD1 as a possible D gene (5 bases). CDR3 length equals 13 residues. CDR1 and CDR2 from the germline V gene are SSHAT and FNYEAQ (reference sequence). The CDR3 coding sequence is TGTGCTAGCAGCTTTGGGGCCGGAGAGACCCAGTACTTC. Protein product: CASSFGAGETQYF.

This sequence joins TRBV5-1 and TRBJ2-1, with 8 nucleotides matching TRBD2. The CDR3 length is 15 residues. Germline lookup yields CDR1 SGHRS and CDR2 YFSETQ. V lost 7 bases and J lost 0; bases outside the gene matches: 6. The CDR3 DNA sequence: TGCGCCAGCCAGAACGCGGGAGGCTCCTACAATGAGCAGTTCTTC. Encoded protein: CASQNAGGSYNEQFF.

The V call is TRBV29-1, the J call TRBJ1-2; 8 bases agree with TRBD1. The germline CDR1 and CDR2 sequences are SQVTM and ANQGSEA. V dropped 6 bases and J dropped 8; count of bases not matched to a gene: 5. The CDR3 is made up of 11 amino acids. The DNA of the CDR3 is TGCAGCGTCCTACAGGGGGTAGGCTACACCTTC. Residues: CSVLQGVGYTF. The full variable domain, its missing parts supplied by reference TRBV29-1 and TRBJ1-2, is SAVISQKPSRDICQRGTSLTIQCQVDSQVTMMFWYRQQPGQSLTLIATANQGSEATYESGFVIDKFPISRPNLTFSTLTVSNMSPEDSSIYLCSVLQGVGYTFGSGTRLTVV.

The CDR3, as DNA: TGTGCCAGTAGAGAGAGGACCTACAATGAGCAGTTCTTC. This sequence encodes CASRERTYNEQFF. The rearrangement uses TRBV19 and TRBJ2-1; unclear D gene. V was pared by 6 bases and J by 2 bases, with 8 bases between. Germline CDR1 and CDR2: LNHDA and SQIVND (reference sequence). CDR3 size: 13 residues.

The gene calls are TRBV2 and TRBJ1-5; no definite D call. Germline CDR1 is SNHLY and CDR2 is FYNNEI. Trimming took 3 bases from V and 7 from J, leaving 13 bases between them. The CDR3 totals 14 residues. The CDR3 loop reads CASSEFLKEQPQHF. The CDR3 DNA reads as TGTGCCAGCAGTGAGTTCCTGAAAGAGCAGCCCCAGCATTTT.

The CDR3 DNA follows: TGTGCCAGCTCACCTGTCTGGGGGGGCGGAGGGAAAGAGACCCAGTACTTC. Protein product: CASSPVWGGGGKETQYF. The chain couples TRBV18 to TRBJ2-5; TRBD2 is a possible D gene (7 bases). CDR1 is KGHSH, CDR2 LQKENI, per germline. The CDR3 consists of 17 residues. V was pared by 3 bases and J by 3 bases, with 20 bases between.

The CDR3 DNA reads TGTGCCTGGAATCAGGGGAGTGGCAATCAGCCCCAGCATTTT. It specifies CAWNQGSGNQPQHF. The J gene is TRBJ1-5, the V gene TRBV30; possible D gene TRBD1, 6 bases. This CDR3 region has 14 residues. The ends were cut back, 4 bases at V and 2 bases at J, with 12 bases in the middle. Germline loops: CDR1 GTSNPN, CDR2 SVGIG (reference sequence). Supplemented by reference TRBV30 and TRBJ1-5, the full variable domain reads SQTIHQWPATLVQPVGSPLSLECTVEGTSNPNLYWYRQAAGRGLQLLFYSVGIGQISSEVPQNLSASRPQDRQFILSSKKLLLSDSGFYLCAWNQGSGNQPQHFGDGTRLSIL.

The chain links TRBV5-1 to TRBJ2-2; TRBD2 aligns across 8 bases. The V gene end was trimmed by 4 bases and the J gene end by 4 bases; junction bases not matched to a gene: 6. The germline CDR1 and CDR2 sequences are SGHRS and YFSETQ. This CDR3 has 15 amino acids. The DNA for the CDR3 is TGCGCCAGCAGCGCCTTAGCGGGAAGCACCGGGGAGCTGTTTTTT. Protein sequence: CASSALAGSTGELFF. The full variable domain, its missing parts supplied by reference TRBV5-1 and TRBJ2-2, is KAGVTQTPRYLIKTRGQQVTLSCSPISGHRSVSWYQQTPGQGLQFLFEYFSETQRNKGNFPGRFSGRQFSNSRSEMNVSTLELGDSALYLCASSALAGSTGELFFGEGSRLTVL.

CDR3 sequence reads: CASSSSRGYTF. CDR3 DNA: TGTGCCAGCAGTTCTTCTAGGGGCTACACCTTC. V is TRBV28 and J is TRBJ1-2; D is uncertain. V lost 4 bases to trimming and J lost 8 bases, with 8 bases between them. CDR1 is MDHEN and CDR2 is SYDVKM in the germline V gene. CDR3 length equals 11 residues.

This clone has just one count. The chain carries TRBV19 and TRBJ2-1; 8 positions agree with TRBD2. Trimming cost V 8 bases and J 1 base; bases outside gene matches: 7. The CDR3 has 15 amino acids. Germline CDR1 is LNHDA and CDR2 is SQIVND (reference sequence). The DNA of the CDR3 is TGTGCCAGTTTGAACCGGGGGGGTTCCTACAATGAGCAGTTCTTC. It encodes CASLNRGGSYNEQFF.